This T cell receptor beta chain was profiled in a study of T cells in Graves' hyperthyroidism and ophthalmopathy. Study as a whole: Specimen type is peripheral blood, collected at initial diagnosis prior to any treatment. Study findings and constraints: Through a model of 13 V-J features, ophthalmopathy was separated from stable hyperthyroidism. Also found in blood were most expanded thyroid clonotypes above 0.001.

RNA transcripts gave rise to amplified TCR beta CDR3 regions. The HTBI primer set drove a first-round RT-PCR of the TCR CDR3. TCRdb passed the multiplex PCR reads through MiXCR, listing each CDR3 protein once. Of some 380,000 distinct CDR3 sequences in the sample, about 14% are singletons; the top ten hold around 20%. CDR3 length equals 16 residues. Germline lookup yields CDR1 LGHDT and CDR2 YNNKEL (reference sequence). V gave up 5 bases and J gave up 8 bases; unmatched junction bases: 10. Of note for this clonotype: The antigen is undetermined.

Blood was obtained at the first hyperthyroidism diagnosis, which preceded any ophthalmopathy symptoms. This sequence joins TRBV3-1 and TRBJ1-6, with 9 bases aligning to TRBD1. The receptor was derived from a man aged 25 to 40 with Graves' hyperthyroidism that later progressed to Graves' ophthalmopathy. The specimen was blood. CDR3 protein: CASSDPGQGEDSPLHF. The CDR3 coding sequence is TGTGCCAGCAGCGATCCGGGACAGGGTGAAGATTCACCCCTCCACTTT.